This record covers a single T cell receptor (beta chain). The target antigen is unknown. This entry belongs to a study of cytomegalovirus exposure and HLA in healthy donors. Between the trimmed V and J ends, which lost 0 bases and 1 base, there was a span of 5 bases. The CDR3 has 14 amino acids. Germline loops: CDR1 ENHRY, CDR2 SYGVKD. Study outcomes and limitations: In a later analysis, HLA-associated TCR beta chains were more clonally expanded than equally common others. Both high specificity and high sensitivity reportedly marked the classifier's diagnosis of cytomegalovirus status. Presence/absence comparisons presumed near-even sequencing depth among donors.

The PCR made use of 60 Vbeta and 13 Jbeta primers. Methods used by the authors: Roughly 80 million unique TCR beta chains, roughly 11 million of them shared, were counted by a later analysis. This table comes from immunoSEQ multiplex PCR, and its TCRdb copy is limited to in-frame clones, with some not included. V, J and clone size are taken as reported in that table, and D and trimming were inferred from the DNA itself. The repertoire holds 80,000 to 100,000 clones, around 73% seen once, with less than 1.5% in the top ten. The clonotype comes from a female donor in good health and CMV-seronegative. V usage is TRBV10-3 and J usage is TRBJ2-3; possible D gene TRBD2, 5 bases. The sequencing sample was made of PBMCs. Here the CDR3 DNA reads TGTGCCATCAGTGAGTCTAGCGGCACAGATACGCAGTATTTT. Translating gives CAISESSGTDTQYF.